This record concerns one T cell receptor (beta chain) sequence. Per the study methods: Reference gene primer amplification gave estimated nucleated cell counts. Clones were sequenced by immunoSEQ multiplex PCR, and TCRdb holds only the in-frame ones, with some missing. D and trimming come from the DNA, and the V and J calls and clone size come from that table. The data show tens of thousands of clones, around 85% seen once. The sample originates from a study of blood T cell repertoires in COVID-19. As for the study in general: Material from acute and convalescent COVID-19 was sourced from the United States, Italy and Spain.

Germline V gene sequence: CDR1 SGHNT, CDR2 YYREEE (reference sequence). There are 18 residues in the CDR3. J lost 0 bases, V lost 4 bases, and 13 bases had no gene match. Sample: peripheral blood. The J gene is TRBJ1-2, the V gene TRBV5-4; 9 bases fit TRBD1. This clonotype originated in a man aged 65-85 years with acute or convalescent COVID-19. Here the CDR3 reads CASSLGRRDRAANYGYTF. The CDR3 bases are TGTGCCAGCAGCCTGGGCCGACGGGACAGGGCTGCTAACTATGGCTACACCTTC.